Following are 12 T cell receptor beta chains from one sample sequenced in a study of OX40 agonist ivuxolimab in advanced cancers. The assay was immunoSEQ multiplex PCR, and TCRdb's table has in-frame clones only and misses some. The sample has around 67,000 clones, 70% to 90% seen once. This sample comprised CD4+ or CD8+ T cells sorted from blood, obtained in a trial of the OX40 agonist ivuxolimab. These receptors were collected from an adult with an advanced solid tumor such as melanoma, head and neck, liver or kidney cancer.

The chain couples TRBV7-3 to TRBJ2-1; no definite D call. V was shortened by 2 bases and J by 0 bases, with 8 bases between the two germline ends. This CDR3 spans 15 amino acids. CDR1 is SGHTA and CDR2 is FQGTGA in the germline V gene. The CDR3 region is CASSLGSSSYNEQFF. The CDR3 coding sequence is TGTGCCAGCAGCTTAGGAAGTAGCTCCTACAATGAGCAGTTCTTC.

Here the CDR3 reads CAISELTGAYEQYF. The CDR3 region has the DNA TGTGCCATCAGTGAATTGACGGGCGCCTACGAGCAGTACTTC. This chain uses TRBV10-3 with TRBJ2-7; unclear D gene. Trimming shortened V by 3 bases and J by 2 bases, and 11 bases separated the two germline ends. The length of the CDR3 is 14 residues. CDR1 and CDR2 (germline): ENHRY, SYGVKD.

The chain uses TRBV7-9 and TRBJ2-4; D is possibly TRBD1 (6 bases). V lost 3 bases and J 4 bases, leaving 13 bases between the germline ends. From germline, CDR1 is SEHNR and CDR2 FQNEAQ (reference sequence). The CDR3 sequence is 15 residues long. The CDR3 here is CASSLSGVRKNIQYF. CDR3 sequence (DNA): TGTGCCAGCAGCTTGTCAGGGGTCCGAAAAAACATTCAGTACTTC.

The chain recombines TRBV5-6 with TRBJ1-2; 9 nucleotides match TRBD1. The CDR3 covers 14 residues. V lost 4 bases to trimming and J lost 5 bases; unmatched junction nucleotides: 6. The germline V gene has CDR1 SGHDT and CDR2 YYEEEE. CDR3 in amino acids: CASSLPGQGYGYTF. The CDR3 DNA is TGTGCCAGCAGCCTACCGGGACAGGGATATGGCTACACCTTC.

This clone showed up just once. The genes are TRBV10-3 and TRBJ2-1; 11 bases align to TRBD2. The J segment lost 1 base and the V segment lost 0 bases, leaving 2 bases of the junction unmatched. The CDR3 totals 17 residues. Germline CDR1 and CDR2: ENHRY and SYGVKD. CDR3 sequence: CAISESSGRVSYNEQFF. CDR3 DNA sequence: TGTGCCATCAGTGAGTCTAGCGGGAGGGTATCCTACAATGAGCAGTTCTTC.

This clone has a single count. This chain uses TRBV19 with TRBJ2-5; 9 positions agree with TRBD1. Germline lookup yields CDR1 LNHDA and CDR2 SQIVND (reference sequence). The junction had 5 bases not matched to a gene; V was cut back by 4 bases and J by 5 bases. This CDR3 is 14 amino acids long. For the CDR3, the DNA is TGTGCCAGTAGTACTACAGGGGGCGGGGAGACCCAGTACTTC. It specifies CASSTTGGGETQYF.

In DNA, the CDR3 is TGTGCCAGCAACTACATAGACAGGCGGCGAGGAGACTATGGCTACACCTTC. Protein: CASNYIDRRRGDYGYTF. V is TRBV28 and J is TRBJ1-2; D possibly corresponds to TRBD1 (6 bases). The CDR3 runs 17 residues. Per the germline V gene, CDR1 is MDHEN and CDR2 is SYDVKM. V was cut by 7 bases and J by 3 bases, with 24 bases left in between.

The chain is built from TRBV18 and TRBJ1-1; D is undetermined. Trimming cost V 0 bases and J 1 base, with 18 bases left between them. The germline CDR1 and CDR2 sequences are KGHSH and LQKENI. CDR3 length: 18 amino acids. CDR3 amino acids: CASSPPEAGLRRNTEAFF. The CDR3 coding sequence is TGTGCCAGCTCACCACCGGAGGCAGGCTTGCGGAGGAACACTGAAGCTTTCTTT.

DNA of the CDR3: TGTGCTAGGGTAGGGCCCCCTAAGTATTTT. Amino acid sequence: CARVGPPKYF. V gene TRBV12-5 combines with J gene TRBJ2-3; D not certain. Trimming shortened V by 9 bases and J by 13 bases, and 14 bases separated the two germline ends. The CDR3 sequence is 10 residues long. The germline V gene has CDR1 LGHNT and CDR2 FRNRAP.

The chain is built from TRBV7-2 and TRBJ1-1; D may be TRBD1 (6 bases). Between the trimmed V and J ends, which lost 5 bases and 1 base, there was a span of 14 bases. Per germline, CDR1 SGHTA and CDR2 FQGNSA. This CDR3 is 15 amino acids long. The DNA for the CDR3 is TGTGCCAGCAGCCCCCAACTCAGGGGGAACACTGAAGCTTTCTTT. Protein product: CASSPQLRGNTEAFF.

The chain uses TRBV18 and TRBJ2-7; 9 nucleotides match TRBD1. V shed 1 base and J 7 bases; nucleotides not matched to a gene: 5. Looked up from germline, CDR1 is KGHSH and CDR2 is LQKENI. CDR3 length: 14 amino acids. The CDR3 sequence: CASSPLADRGEQYF. The CDR3 DNA reads TGTGCCAGCTCACCACTAGCTGACAGGGGGGAGCAGTACTTC.

The count of this clone is one. The chain recombines TRBV18 with TRBJ1-5; D call uncertain. The length of the CDR3 is 13 residues. V lost 6 bases and J 3 bases, leaving 9 bases between the germline ends. CDR1 is KGHSH and CDR2 is LQKENI in the germline V gene. DNA of the CDR3: TGTGCCAGCTCCGACGGATACAATCAGCCCCAGCATTTT. Translating it yields CASSDGYNQPQHF.